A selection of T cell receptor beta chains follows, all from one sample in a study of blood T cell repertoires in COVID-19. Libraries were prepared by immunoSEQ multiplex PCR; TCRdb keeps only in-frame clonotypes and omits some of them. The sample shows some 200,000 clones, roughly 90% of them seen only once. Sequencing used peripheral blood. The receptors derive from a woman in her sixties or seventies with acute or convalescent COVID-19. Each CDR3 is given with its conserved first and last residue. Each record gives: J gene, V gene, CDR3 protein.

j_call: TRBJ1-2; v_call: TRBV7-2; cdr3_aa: CASSTGQTTRYGYTF
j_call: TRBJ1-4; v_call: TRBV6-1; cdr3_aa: CASSGLEEYFNEKLFF
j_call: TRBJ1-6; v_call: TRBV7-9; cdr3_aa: CASSLGDRLNSPLHF
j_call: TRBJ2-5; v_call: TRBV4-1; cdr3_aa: CASSQGERENQETQYF
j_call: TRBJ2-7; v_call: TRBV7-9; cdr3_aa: CASSFSWASGAYEQYF
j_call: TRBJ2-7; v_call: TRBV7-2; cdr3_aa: CASSLILGAGQFSYEQYF
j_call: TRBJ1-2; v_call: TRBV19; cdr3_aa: CASSIRDRGDYGYTF
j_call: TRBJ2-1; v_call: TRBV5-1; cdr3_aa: CASSFGELAHEQFF
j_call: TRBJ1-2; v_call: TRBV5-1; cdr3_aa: CASSRGAGENYGYTF
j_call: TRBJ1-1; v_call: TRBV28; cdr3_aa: CASILESEAFF
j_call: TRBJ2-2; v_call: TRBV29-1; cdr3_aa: CSVEEYQGTGELFF
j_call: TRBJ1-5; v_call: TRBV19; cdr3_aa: CASSPERQGNYQPQHF
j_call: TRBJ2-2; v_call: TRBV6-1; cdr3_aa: CASSEQGARTGELFF
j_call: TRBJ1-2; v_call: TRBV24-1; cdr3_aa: CATSDRVWSYGYTF
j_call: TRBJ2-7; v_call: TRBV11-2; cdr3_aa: CASRTGDEQYF
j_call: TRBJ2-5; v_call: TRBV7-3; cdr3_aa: CASSSGGEETQYF
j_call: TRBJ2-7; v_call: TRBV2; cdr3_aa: CASSEALPGQGIYF
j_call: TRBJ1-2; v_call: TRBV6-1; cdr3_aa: CASSELVSYGYTF
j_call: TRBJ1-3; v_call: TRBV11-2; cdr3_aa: CASSLGGSHSGNTIYF
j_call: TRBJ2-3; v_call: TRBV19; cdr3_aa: CASSIGDRDTDTQYF
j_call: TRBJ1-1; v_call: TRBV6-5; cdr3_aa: CASSYYSPQGNTEAFF
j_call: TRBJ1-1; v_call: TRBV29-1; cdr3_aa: CSVTPGRNTEAFF
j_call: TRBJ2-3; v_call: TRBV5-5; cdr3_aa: CASSLSPSGRTDTQYF
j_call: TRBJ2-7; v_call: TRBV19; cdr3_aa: CASRDTSGGPSTYEQYF
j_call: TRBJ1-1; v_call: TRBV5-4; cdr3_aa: CASSPAQRGNTEAFF
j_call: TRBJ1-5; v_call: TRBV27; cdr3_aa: CASSTVRGIRPQHF
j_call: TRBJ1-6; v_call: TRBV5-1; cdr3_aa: CASSPGEGHSPLHF
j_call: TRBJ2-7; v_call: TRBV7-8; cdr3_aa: CASSTGTGTYEQYF
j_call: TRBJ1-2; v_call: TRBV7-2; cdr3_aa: CASSWLGPSGGYTF
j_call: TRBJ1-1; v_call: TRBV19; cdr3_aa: CASRHQGNTEAFF
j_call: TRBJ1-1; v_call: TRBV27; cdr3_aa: CASSLGRRSESGGMHTEAFF
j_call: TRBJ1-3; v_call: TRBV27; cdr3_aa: CASRAALEGYSGNTIYF
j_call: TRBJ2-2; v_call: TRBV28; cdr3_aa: CASSDSGELFF
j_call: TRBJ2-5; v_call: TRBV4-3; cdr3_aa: CASSLSRARETQYF
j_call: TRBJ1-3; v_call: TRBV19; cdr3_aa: CASYAQGFSGNTIYF
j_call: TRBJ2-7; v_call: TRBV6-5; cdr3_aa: CASSPTSVLSYEQYF
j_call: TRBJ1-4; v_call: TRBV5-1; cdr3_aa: CASSLTGVEGEKLFF
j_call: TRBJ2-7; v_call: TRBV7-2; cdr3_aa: CASSLGVAGGPLAYEQYF
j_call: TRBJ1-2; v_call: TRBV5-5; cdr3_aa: CASSANNLKGYTF
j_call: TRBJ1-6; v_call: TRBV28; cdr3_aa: CASSIPTGAARNSPLHF
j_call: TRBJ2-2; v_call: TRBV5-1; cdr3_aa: CASSPVTGYTGELFF
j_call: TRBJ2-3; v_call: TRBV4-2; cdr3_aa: CASSQGILAGGMLDTQYF
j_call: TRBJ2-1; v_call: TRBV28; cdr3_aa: CASSPGGSGYNEQFF
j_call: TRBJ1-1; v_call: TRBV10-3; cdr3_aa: CAIRRDRDAEAFF
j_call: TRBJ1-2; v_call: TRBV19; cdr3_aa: CASMARTGGATF
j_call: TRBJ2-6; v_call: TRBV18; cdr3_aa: CASSPDRIGSGANVLTF
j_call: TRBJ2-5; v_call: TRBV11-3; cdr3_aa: CASSLGLAGYQETQYF
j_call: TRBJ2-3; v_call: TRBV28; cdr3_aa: CASSLLLAGGPNTQYF
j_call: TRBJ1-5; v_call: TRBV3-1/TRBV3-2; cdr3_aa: CASSNIGQVVYSNQPQHF